Shown below are 31 T cell receptor beta chains from a single sample sequenced in a study of CD8 T cells in ankylosing spondylitis. Study-wide results and caveats: Roughly eight highly homologous variants made up a TCR beta motif that seemed to typify ankylosing spondylitis blood.

These TCRs' antigens remain unknown. Each CDR3 protein gets one entry after TCRdb re-called the 5' RACE reads with MiXCR. The sample holds about 220,000 distinct CDR3 sequences, around 17% seen once. Sequenced material: blood, either unsorted or a sorted T cell fraction (not recorded which). These receptors originate from a male donor with ankylosing spondylitis.

This clonotype appeared a few times. The gene calls are TRBV4-1 and TRBJ2-2; the match to TRBD2 covers 11 bases. The CDR3 length is 16 residues. Germline values: CDR1 MGHRA, CDR2 YSYEKL. Trimming cost V 2 bases and J 4 bases; bases outside gene matches: 3. The CDR3 sequence: CASSQLAGGRTGELFF. The CDR3 DNA reads as TGCGCCAGCAGCCAATTAGCGGGGGGGCGCACCGGGGAGCTGTTTTTT.

The CDR3 region is CSVEDQALDTQYF. The CDR3 bases are TGCAGCGTTGAAGATCAGGCGTTGGATACGCAGTATTTT. The chain joins TRBV29-1 to TRBJ2-3; no definite D call. V was cut by 0 bases and J by 6 bases, with 10 bases left in between. Germline CDR1 SQVTM, CDR2 ANQGSEA. CDR3 length: 13 amino acids.

This clonotype was counted once. This chain uses TRBV3-1 with TRBJ2-5; no firm D call. With 0 bases removed from V and 3 bases from J, the gap between germline ends came to 17 bases. Germline loops: CDR1 LGHDT, CDR2 YNNKEL (reference sequence). CDR3 size: 17 residues. CDR3 bases: TGTGCCAGCAGCCAAGATGAGGTGGGCGAGCGCAAAGAGACCCAGTACTTC. This gives the protein CASSQDEVGERKETQYF.

This clonotype occurred a few times. The chain links TRBV13 to TRBJ2-5, with D unresolved. V lost 3 bases and J lost 4, with 3 bases in between. The CDR3 extends over 11 amino acids. Looked up from germline, CDR1 is PRHDT and CDR2 is FYEKMQ (reference sequence). CDR3 nucleotide sequence: TGTGCCAGCAGCTTCGCAGAGACCCAGTACTTC. It encodes CASSFAETQYF.

The chain combines TRBV4-3 with TRBJ2-1; possible D gene TRBD2, 5 bases. CDR3 length equals 15 residues. V was pared by 1 base and J by 0 bases, with 7 bases between. Germline assignment: CDR1 LGHNA and CDR2 YSLEER. For the CDR3, the DNA is TGCGCCAGCAGCCAAGTGGGAGACTCCTACAATGAGCAGTTCTTC. This sequence encodes CASSQVGDSYNEQFF.

The sample holds a few counts of this clonotype. The V and J genes are TRBV4-3 and TRBJ2-1; 11 nucleotides align to TRBD2. The CDR3 contains 19 residues. V lost 0 bases, J lost 3 bases, and 10 bases stayed unmatched. Looked up from germline, CDR1 is LGHNA and CDR2 is YSLEER. CDR3 sequence: CASSQEWVGLAVIYNEQFF. As DNA, the CDR3 is TGCGCCAGCAGCCAAGAGTGGGTGGGACTAGCGGTAATCTACAATGAGCAGTTCTTC.

The CDR3 DNA is TGTGCCTGGAGTCTAGCGGGGAGCACAGATACGCAGTATTTT. This encodes CAWSLAGSTDTQYF. The chain recombines TRBV30 with TRBJ2-3, with TRBD2 identical over 9 bases. The junction had 0 bases not matched to a gene; V was cut back by 2 bases and J by 0 bases. The CDR3 is 14 amino acids. The germline V gene encodes CDR1 GTSNPN and CDR2 SVGIG (reference sequence).

The V call is TRBV6-2 or TRBV6-3, the J call TRBJ2-2, with a weak D call TRBD1 (5 bases). V was trimmed by 6 bases and J by 3 bases, leaving 11 bases between them. The CDR3 totals 14 residues. Germline CDR1 is MNHEY and CDR2 is SVGEGT. The CDR3, as DNA: TGTGCCAGCAGGACGGACACCTACACCGGGGAGCTGTTTTTT. Translation: CASRTDTYTGELFF.

This clonotype was seen a few times. The chain combines TRBV6-2 or TRBV6-3 with TRBJ2-7; 9 bases are shared with TRBD1. The ends lost 5 bases at V and 2 bases at J; junction bases unmatched: 13. In germline, CDR1 is MNHEY, CDR2 SVGEGT. The CDR3 runs to 17 residues. CDR3 sequence reads: CASSTGQGHYPTYEQYF. The CDR3 DNA reads as TGTGCCAGCAGTACGGGACAGGGCCATTATCCCACCTACGAGCAGTACTTC.

J is TRBJ2-2 and V is TRBV27; TRBD2 matches 7 bases. The CDR3 is 14 residues long. The junction had 8 bases not matched to a gene; V was cut back by 3 bases and J by 10 bases. The germline V gene encodes CDR1 MNHEY and CDR2 SMNVEV (reference sequence). The DNA of the CDR3 is TGTGCCAGCAGTTTCGTTGGCGGGAGTGTGGAGCTGTTTTTT. It is translated as CASSFVGGSVELFF.

The V gene is TRBV6-1, the J gene TRBJ2-1, with 11 bases matching TRBD2. CDR1 and CDR2 from the germline V gene are MNHNS and SASEGT. Trimming at V came to 2 bases and at J to 8 bases, leaving 5 bases not matched to a gene. The CDR3 is made up of 15 amino acids. CDR3 sequence: CASSELGTSGDEQFF. CDR3 bases: TGTGCCAGCAGTGAATTGGGGACTAGCGGCGATGAGCAGTTCTTC.

This chain uses TRBV5-5 with TRBJ1-1; the D is unclear. The CDR3 extends over 15 amino acids. CDR1 and CDR2 (germline): SGHKS, YYEKEE (reference sequence). The V end was cut by 0 bases, the J end by 0 bases, with 9 bases between. Here the CDR3 reads CASSLVQAMNTEAFF. The CDR3, as DNA: TGTGCCAGCAGCTTGGTGCAGGCGATGAACACTGAAGCTTTCTTT.

The CDR3 here is CASSKTATIYF. The DNA for the CDR3 is TGTGCCAGCAGCAAAACCGCTACCATATATTTT. This sequence joins TRBV12-3 or TRBV12-4 and TRBJ1-3; D ambiguous. The CDR3 sequence is 11 residues long. V was pared by 6 bases and J by 10 bases, with 10 bases between.

This chain connects TRBV10-3 to TRBJ1-1; tentative D call: TRBD1 (5 bases). CDR1 and CDR2 (germline): ENHRY, SYGVKD. V was pared by 3 bases and J by 0 bases, with 8 bases between. CDR3 size: 14 residues. DNA of the CDR3: TGTGCCATCAGTGATGAGGGGCTGAACACTGAAGCTTTCTTT. It encodes CAISDEGLNTEAFF.

This clonotype came up a few times. The chain is built from TRBV9 and TRBJ1-4; D uncertain. Trimming took off 1 base at V and 4 bases at J, with 8 bases between the two ends. In germline, CDR1 is SGDLS, CDR2 YYNGEE. The CDR3 sequence is 14 residues long. The CDR3 sequence is CASSVSGFNEKLFF. DNA of the CDR3: TGTGCCAGCAGCGTATCTGGGTTTAATGAAAAACTGTTTTTT.

The rearrangement joins TRBV28 to TRBJ2-2, with TRBD2 matching 8 bases. CDR1 MDHEN and CDR2 SYDVKM come from the germline V gene. With 5 bases clipped from V and 5 bases from J, the junction kept 10 bases outside the gene matches. The CDR3 loop spans 16 amino acids. The CDR3 protein is CASSPLAGGLTGELFF. In nucleotides, the CDR3 is TGTGCCAGCAGTCCTCTGGCGGGAGGTTTGACCGGGGAGCTGTTTTTT.

This clonotype was found a few times. The gene calls are TRBV4-1 and TRBJ2-1; TRBD1 might be the D (6 bases). This CDR3 comprises 16 residues. The V end was cut by 5 bases, the J end by 6 bases, with 20 bases between. Germline lookup yields CDR1 MGHRA and CDR2 YSYEKL. The CDR3 DNA reads TGCGCCAGCAGCGACGACAGGCCCGGGGTTAGCAATGAGCAGTTCTTC. This gives the protein CASSDDRPGVSNEQFF.

The V gene is TRBV12-3 or TRBV12-4, the J gene TRBJ2-2, with D possibly matching TRBD2 (6 bases). The CDR3 consists of 12 residues. V was cut by 10 bases and J by 7 bases, with 13 bases left in between. The CDR3 spells CAMGGPGGELFF. The CDR3 coding sequence is TGTGCCATGGGGGGACCCGGCGGGGAGCTGTTTTTT.

This clonotype was found many times. The V and J genes are TRBV12-3 or TRBV12-4 and TRBJ2-1; D gene ambiguous. Trimming pared 5 bases from V and 7 bases from J, leaving 9 bases between. This CDR3 has 12 residues. CDR3 sequence (DNA): TGTGCCAGCAGTCCGACTGGAAATGAGCAGTTCTTC. This codes for CASSPTGNEQFF.

This chain connects TRBV4-2 to TRBJ2-7, with TRBD2 identical over 12 bases. Germline V lookup: CDR1 LGHNA, CDR2 YNFKEQ. This CDR3 region has 15 residues. V lost 3 bases, J lost 6 bases, and 6 bases stayed unmatched. DNA for the CDR3: TGTGCCAGCAGCCACCCGGGACTAGCGGGCTCCGAGCAGTACTTC. Translation: CASSHPGLAGSEQYF.

The table lists this clonotype with a few counts. V gene TRBV4-3 combines with J gene TRBJ2-1; perhaps D is TRBD1 or TRBD2 (5 bases each). V lost 0 bases and J lost 5, with 8 bases in between. This CDR3 region has 14 residues. Per germline, CDR1 LGHNA and CDR2 YSLEER. In nucleotides, the CDR3 is TGCGCCAGCAGCCAAGATCTGGGGGACAATGAGCAGTTCTTC. Translating gives CASSQDLGDNEQFF.

This clonotype has at least ten counts. The genes are TRBV12-3 or TRBV12-4 and TRBJ2-5; D unresolved. V lost 5 bases to trimming and J lost 1 base, with 8 bases between them. CDR3 length: 13 amino acids. The CDR3 loop reads CASSVLPQETQYF. CDR3 DNA: TGTGCCAGCAGTGTCCTACCCCAAGAGACCCAGTACTTC.

In its sample, this clonotype was seen a few times. The chain links TRBV9 to TRBJ2-7; 14 positions match TRBD2. The V gene end was trimmed by 0 bases and the J gene end by 7 bases; junction bases not matched to a gene: 6. Germline CDR1 and CDR2: SGDLS and YYNGEE. This CDR3 has 16 residues. The CDR3 sequence is CASSVAGLAGVEEQYF. CDR3 coding DNA: TGTGCCAGCAGCGTAGCGGGACTAGCGGGAGTGGAGGAGCAGTACTTC.

This clonotype was seen repeatedly, ten times or more. This chain joins TRBV12-3 or TRBV12-4 and TRBJ1-1, with D possibly TRBD1 on 6 matching bases. The CDR3 is 14 amino acids. V lost 6 bases, J lost 1 base, and 12 bases lay in between. The chain's CDR3 is CASSHGGTNTEAFF. The CDR3, as DNA: TGTGCCAGCAGCCACGGGGGCACGAACACTGAAGCTTTCTTT.

In DNA form, the CDR3 reads TGCAGCGGACGGGAAGAGTCGTATGAGCAGTTCTTC. Amino acid sequence: CSGREESYEQFF. The chain has TRBV20-1 and TRBJ2-1, with a tentative D call TRBD2 (5 bases). This CDR3 is built from 12 residues. Germline lookup yields CDR1 DFQATT and CDR2 SNEGSKA (reference sequence).

This clonotype was seen more than once but under ten times. This chain uses TRBV6-2 or TRBV6-3 with TRBJ2-7; D possibly corresponds to TRBD2 (6 bases). Germline values: CDR1 MNHEY, CDR2 SVGEGT. CDR3 size: 13 residues. Trimming removed 5 bases from V and 6 bases from J, with 14 bases in between. In DNA form, the CDR3 reads TGTGCCAGCAGTGAGATCGGGAGAAGCGAGCAGTACTTC. Protein: CASSEIGRSEQYF.

A few counts support this clonotype. The CDR3 protein is CASSKTLTSGGDEQYF. As DNA, the CDR3 is TGCGCCAGCAGCAAGACTTTAACTAGCGGGGGGGACGAGCAGTACTTC. This sequence joins TRBV5-1 and TRBJ2-7; 13 bases agree with TRBD2. Unmatched junction bases numbered 9, after V lost 4 bases and J lost 5 bases. Germline V CDR1 and CDR2: SGHRS, YFSETQ. The CDR3 runs to 16 residues.

The gene calls are TRBV28 and TRBJ2-7; 8 nucleotides agree with TRBD2. Germline V gene lookup returns CDR1 MDHEN and CDR2 SYDVKM. This CDR3 is 15 amino acids long. The trim removed 7 bases at V and 3 bases at J, leaving 11 bases unmatched. In nucleotides, the CDR3 is TGTGCCAGCACCCTGGGGTCTAGCGGGTTCTACGAGCAGTACTTC. It encodes CASTLGSSGFYEQYF.

This clonotype occurred a few times. The gene calls are TRBV19 and TRBJ2-1; D might be TRBD2 (6 bases). Trimming removed 0 bases from V and 2 bases from J, with 11 bases in between. This CDR3 has 16 residues. The germline V gene encodes CDR1 LNHDA and CDR2 SQIVND (reference sequence). CDR3 sequence reads: CASSIDKWEAYNEQFF. CDR3 DNA: TGTGCCAGTAGTATAGATAAATGGGAGGCCTACAATGAGCAGTTCTTC.

V usage is TRBV7-2 and J usage is TRBJ2-7; the D is unclear. The V and J ends lost 3 bases and 3 bases respectively, with 15 bases between them. The CDR3 is made up of 15 amino acids. Germline CDR1 is SGHTA and CDR2 is FQGNSA. CDR3 loop: CASSFGWKTGYEQYF. Here the CDR3 DNA reads TGTGCCAGCAGCTTTGGGTGGAAGACGGGCTACGAGCAGTACTTC.

This clonotype was seen a handful of times. The chain employs TRBV20-1 and TRBJ1-2; possible D gene TRBD1, 5 bases. Germline values: CDR1 DFQATT, CDR2 SNEGSKA (reference sequence). There are 15 residues in the CDR3. The CDR3 nucleotides read TGCAGAGATCGTACACAGGAGTGTTCTAACTATGGCTACACCTTC. Protein sequence: CRDRTQECSNYGYTF.